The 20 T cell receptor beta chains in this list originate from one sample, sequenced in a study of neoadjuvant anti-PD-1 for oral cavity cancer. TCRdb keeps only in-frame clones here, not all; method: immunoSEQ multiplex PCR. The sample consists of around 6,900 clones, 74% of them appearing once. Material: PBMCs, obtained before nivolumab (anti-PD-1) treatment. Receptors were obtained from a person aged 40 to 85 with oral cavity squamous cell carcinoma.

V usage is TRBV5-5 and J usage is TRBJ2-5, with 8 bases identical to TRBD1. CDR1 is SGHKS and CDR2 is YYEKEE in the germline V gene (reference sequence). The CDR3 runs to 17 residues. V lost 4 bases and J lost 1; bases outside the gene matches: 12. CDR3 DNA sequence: TGTGCCAGCAGCGACGGACAGGGTGGCGGGACCCAAGAGACCCAGTACTTC. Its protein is CASSDGQGGGTQETQYF.

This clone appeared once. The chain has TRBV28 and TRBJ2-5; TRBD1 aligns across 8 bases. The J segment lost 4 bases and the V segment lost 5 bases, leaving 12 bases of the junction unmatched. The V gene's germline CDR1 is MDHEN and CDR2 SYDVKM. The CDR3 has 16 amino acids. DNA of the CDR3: TGTGCCAGCAGTATCCAACCAGGACAGGGTCGAGAGACCCAGTACTTC. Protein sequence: CASSIQPGQGRETQYF.

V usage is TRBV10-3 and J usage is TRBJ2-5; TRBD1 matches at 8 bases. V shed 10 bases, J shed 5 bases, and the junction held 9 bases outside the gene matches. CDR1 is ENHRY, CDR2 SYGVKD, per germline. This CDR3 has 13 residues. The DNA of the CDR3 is TGTGCCACAACTCAGGGGGCGAGGGAGACCCAGTACTTC. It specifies CATTQGARETQYF.

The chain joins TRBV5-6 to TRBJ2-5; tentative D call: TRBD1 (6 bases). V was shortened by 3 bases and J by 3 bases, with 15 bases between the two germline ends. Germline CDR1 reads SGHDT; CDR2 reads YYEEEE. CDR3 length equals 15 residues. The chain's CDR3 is CASSSLLQGEETQYF. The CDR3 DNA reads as TGTGCCAGCAGCTCACTGTTACAGGGAGAAGAGACCCAGTACTTC.

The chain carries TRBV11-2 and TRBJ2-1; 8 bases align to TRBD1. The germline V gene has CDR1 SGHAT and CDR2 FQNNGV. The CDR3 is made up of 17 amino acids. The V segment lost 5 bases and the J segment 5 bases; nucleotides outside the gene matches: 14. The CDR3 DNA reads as TGTGCCAGCAGCCTCCGAAAAGGACAGGGAGGTGACAATGAGCAGTTCTTC. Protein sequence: CASSLRKGQGGDNEQFF.

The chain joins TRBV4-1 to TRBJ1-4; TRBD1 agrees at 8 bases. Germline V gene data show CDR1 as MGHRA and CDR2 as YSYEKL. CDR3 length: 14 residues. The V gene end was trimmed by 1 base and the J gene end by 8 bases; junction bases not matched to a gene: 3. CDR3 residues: CASSQGGTGEKLFF. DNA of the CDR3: TGCGCCAGCAGCCAAGGAGGGACAGGAGAAAAACTGTTTTTT.

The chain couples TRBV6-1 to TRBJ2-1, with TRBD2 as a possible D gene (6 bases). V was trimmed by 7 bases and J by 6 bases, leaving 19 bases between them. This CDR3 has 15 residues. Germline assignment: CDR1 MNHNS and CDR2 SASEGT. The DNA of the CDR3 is TGTGCCAGCACGGGGGACCACCATGGGGTCAATGAGCAGTTCTTC. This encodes CASTGDHHGVNEQFF.

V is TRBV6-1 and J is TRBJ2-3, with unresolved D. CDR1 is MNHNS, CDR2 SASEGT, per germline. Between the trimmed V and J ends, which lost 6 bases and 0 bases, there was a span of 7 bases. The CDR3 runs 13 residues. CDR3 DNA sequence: TGTGCCAGCAGACCTCCCAGCACAGATACGCAGTATTTT. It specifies CASRPPSTDTQYF.

CDR3 loop: CASRIPGQGGEQYF. DNA of the CDR3: TGTGCCAGCAGGATACCGGGACAGGGGGGCGAGCAGTACTTC. V is TRBV6-1 and J is TRBJ2-7, with 11 bases that match TRBD1. Germline CDR1 reads MNHNS; CDR2 reads SASEGT. V gave up 6 bases and J gave up 6 bases; unmatched junction bases: 7. CDR3 length: 14 residues.

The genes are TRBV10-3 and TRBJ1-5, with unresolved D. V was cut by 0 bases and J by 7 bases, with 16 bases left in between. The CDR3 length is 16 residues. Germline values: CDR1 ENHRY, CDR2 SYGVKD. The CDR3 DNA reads TGTGCCATCAGTGAGTCTAGAGCGGGTTTGAGGCAGCCCCAGCATTTT. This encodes CAISESRAGLRQPQHF.

Written as DNA, the CDR3 is TGTGCCAGCAGTTACGAGGAGGGGACCTACGAGCAGTACTTC. This codes for CASSYEEGTYEQYF. The J gene is TRBJ2-7, the V gene TRBV6-5; tentative D call: TRBD2 (6 bases). Germline V gives CDR1 MNHEY, CDR2 SVGAGI. The CDR3 runs to 14 residues. V was pared by 2 bases and J by 2 bases, with 10 bases between.

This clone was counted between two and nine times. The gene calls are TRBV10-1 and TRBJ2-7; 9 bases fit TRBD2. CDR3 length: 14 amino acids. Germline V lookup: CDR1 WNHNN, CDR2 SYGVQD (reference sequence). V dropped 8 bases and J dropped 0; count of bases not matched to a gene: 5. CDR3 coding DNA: TGCGCCAGCGGGACTAGCCGAACCTCCTACGAGCAGTACTTC. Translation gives CASGTSRTSYEQYF.

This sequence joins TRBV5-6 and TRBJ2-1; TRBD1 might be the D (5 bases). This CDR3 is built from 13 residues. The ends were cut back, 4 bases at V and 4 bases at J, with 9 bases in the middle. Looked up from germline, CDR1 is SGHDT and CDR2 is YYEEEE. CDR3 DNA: TGTGCCAGCAGCCAAGACAGATACAATGAGCAGTTCTTC. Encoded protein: CASSQDRYNEQFF.

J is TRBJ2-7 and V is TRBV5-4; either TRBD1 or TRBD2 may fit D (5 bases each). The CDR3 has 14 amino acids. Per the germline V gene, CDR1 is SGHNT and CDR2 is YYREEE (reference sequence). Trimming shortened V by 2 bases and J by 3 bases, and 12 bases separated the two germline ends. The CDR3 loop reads CASSFGADSYEQYF. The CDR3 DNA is TGTGCCAGCAGCTTCGGGGCCGACAGCTACGAGCAGTACTTC.

The CDR3 DNA sequence: TGTGCCATCAGTGAGTCGCCAGGGGGTGACAATCAGCCCCAGCATTTT. It specifies CAISESPGGDNQPQHF. The rearrangement links TRBV10-3 to TRBJ1-5, with 7 bases that match TRBD1. V was clipped by 0 bases and J by 3 bases; unmatched bases: 5. The CDR3 sequence is 16 residues long. Per germline, CDR1 ENHRY and CDR2 SYGVKD.

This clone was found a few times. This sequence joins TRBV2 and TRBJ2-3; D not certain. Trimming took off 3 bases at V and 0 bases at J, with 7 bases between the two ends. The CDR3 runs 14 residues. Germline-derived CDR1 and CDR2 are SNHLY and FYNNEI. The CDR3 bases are TGTGCCAGCAGTGACGACACAAGCACAGATACGCAGTATTTT. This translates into CASSDDTSTDTQYF. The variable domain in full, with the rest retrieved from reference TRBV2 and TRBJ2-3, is EPEVTQTPSHQVTQMGQEVILRCVPISNHLYFYWYRQILGQKVEFLVSFYNNEISEKSEIFDDQFSVERPDGSNFTLKIRSTKLEDSAMYFCASSDDTSTDTQYFGPGTRLTVL.

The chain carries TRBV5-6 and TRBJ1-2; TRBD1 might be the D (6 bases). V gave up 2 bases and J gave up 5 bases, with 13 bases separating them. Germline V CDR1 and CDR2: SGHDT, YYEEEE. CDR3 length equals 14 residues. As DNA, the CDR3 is TGTGCCAGCAGCTTCGGCCACAGGGATTATGGCTACACCTTC. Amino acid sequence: CASSFGHRDYGYTF.

CDR3 protein: CASSLVGGRLYEQYF. CDR3 sequence (DNA): TGTGCCAGCAGCTTAGTAGGGGGGCGCCTGTACGAGCAGTACTTC. The chain recombines TRBV7-2 with TRBJ2-7; D is tentatively TRBD1 or TRBD2 (6 bases each). The germline V gene encodes CDR1 SGHTA and CDR2 FQGNSA. There are 15 residues in the CDR3. V was shortened by 1 base and J by 4 bases, with 14 bases between the two germline ends.

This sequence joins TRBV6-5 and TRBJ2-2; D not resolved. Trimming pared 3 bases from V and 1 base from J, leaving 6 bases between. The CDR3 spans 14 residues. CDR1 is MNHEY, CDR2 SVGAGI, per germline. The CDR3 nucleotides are TGTGCCAGCAGTTATATGGTGAACACCGGGGAGCTGTTTTTT. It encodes CASSYMVNTGELFF.

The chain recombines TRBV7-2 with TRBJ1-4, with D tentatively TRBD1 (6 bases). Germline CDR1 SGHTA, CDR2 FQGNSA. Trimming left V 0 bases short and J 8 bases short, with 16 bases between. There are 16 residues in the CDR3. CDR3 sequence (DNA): TGTGCCAGCAGCTTAGCGCTGAGACAGGTCGGGGAAAAACTGTTTTTT. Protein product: CASSLALRQVGEKLFF.